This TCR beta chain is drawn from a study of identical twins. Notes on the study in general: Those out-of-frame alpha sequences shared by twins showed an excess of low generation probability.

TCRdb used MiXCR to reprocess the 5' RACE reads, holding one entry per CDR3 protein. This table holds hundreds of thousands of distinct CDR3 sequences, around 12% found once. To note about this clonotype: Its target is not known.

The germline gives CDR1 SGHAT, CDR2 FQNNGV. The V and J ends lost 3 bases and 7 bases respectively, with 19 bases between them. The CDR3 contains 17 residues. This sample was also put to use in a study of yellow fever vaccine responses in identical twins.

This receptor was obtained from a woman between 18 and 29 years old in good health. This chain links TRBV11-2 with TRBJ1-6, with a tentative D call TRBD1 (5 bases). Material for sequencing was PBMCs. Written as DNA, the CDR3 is TGTGCCAGCAGCTTTTTATTCGGTGGGGCCGAAAATTCACCCCTCCACTTT. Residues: CASSFLFGGAENSPLHF.